This T cell receptor (beta chain) was identified in a study of T-cell reconstitution after alpha-beta-depleted transplantation in children. This clonotype has a count of ten or more. The germline V gene has CDR1 SSHAT and CDR2 FNYEAQ (reference sequence). The length of the CDR3 is 12 residues. V lost 7 bases and J lost 3; bases outside the gene matches: 2. Unique molecular identifiers tagged the TCRbeta library. Each CDR3 protein gets one entry after TCRdb re-called the PCR reads with MiXCR. The profile shows about 540,000 distinct CDR3 sequences, 15% to 20% of them singletons. This receptor was taken from a human donor who donated a stem cell graft to a child with acute lymphoblastic leukemia. The rearrangement links TRBV7-7 to TRBJ2-5, with 7 bases identical to TRBD2. The specimen comprised PBMCs from the stem cell graft donor, sampled from the stem cell graft. The CDR3 DNA sequence: TGTGCCAGCACCGGACTAGAAGAGACCCAGTACTTC. It encodes CASTGLEETQYF.